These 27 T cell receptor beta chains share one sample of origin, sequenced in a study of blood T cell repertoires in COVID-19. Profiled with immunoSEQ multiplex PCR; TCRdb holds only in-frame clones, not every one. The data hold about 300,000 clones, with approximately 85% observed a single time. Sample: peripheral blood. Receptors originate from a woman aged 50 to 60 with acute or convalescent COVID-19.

In DNA form, the CDR3 reads TGTGCCAGCAGCCCCGAGAGGGGGCGGGTGGAGACCCAGTACTTC. This gives the protein CASSPERGRVETQYF. The chain employs TRBV9 and TRBJ2-5; 7 nucleotides line up with TRBD1. Germline V gene sequence: CDR1 SGDLS, CDR2 YYNGEE. There are 15 residues in the CDR3. J lost 5 bases, V lost 4 bases, and 11 bases had no gene match.

The CDR3 region has the DNA TGTGCCAGCAGCCCGCTTAGGGGGAGCAACACCGGGGAGCTGTTTTTT. This codes for CASSPLRGSNTGELFF. The chain employs TRBV11-1 and TRBJ2-2, with D possibly being TRBD1 (6 bases). Per the germline V gene, CDR1 is SGHAT and CDR2 is FQDESV (reference sequence). This CDR3 is 16 amino acids long. Trimming cost V 5 bases and J 2 bases, with 15 bases left between them.

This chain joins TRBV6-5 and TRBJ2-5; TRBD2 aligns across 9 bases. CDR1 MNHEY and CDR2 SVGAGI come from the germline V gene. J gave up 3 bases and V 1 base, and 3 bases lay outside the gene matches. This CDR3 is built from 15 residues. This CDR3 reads CASSYYRLAEETQYF. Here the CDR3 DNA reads TGTGCCAGCAGTTACTACCGACTAGCGGAAGAGACCCAGTACTTC.

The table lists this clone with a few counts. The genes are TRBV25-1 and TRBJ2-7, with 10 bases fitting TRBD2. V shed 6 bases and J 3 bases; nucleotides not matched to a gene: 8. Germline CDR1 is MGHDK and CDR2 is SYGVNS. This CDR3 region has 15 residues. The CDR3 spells CASSPHGLADYEQYF. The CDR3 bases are TGTGCCAGCAGCCCACACGGACTAGCGGACTACGAGCAGTACTTC.

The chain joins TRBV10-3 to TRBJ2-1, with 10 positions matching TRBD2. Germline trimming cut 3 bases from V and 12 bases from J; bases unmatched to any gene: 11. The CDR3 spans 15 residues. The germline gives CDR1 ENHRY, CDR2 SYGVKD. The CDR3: CAISEGPTSGTGQFF. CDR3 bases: TGTGCCATCAGTGAAGGCCCAACTAGCGGGACGGGGCAGTTCTTC.

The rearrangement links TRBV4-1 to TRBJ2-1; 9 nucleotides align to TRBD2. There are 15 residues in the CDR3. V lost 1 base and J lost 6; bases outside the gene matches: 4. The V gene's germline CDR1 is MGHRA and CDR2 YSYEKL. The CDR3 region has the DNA TGCGCCAGCAGCCAAGTAGCGGGAGTTCCCAATGAGCAGTTCTTC. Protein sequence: CASSQVAGVPNEQFF.

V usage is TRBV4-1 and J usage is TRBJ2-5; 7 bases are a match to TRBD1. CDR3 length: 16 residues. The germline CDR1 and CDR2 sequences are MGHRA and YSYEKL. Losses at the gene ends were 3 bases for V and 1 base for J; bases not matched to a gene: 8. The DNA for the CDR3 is TGCGCCAGCAGCCACCAAAGGAACAGGGGCCAAGAGACCCAGTACTTC. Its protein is CASSHQRNRGQETQYF.

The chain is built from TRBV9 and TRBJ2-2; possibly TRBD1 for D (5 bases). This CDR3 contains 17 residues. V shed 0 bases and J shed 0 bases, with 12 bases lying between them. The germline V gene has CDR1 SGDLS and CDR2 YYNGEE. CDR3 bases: TGTGCCAGCAGCGTAGCCAGGGATACCGCGAACACCGGGGAGCTGTTTTTT. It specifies CASSVARDTANTGELFF. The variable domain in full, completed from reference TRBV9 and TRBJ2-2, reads DSGVTQTPKHLITATGQRVTLRCSPRSGDLSVYWYQQSLDQGLQFLIQYYNGEERAKGNILERFSAQQFPDLHSELNLSSLELGDSALYFCASSVARDTANTGELFFGEGSRLTVL.

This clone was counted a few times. The CDR3 DNA reads TGTGCCAGCAGCTTAGTGTTGGGAGTCACCTACAATGAGCAGTTCTTC. This encodes CASSLVLGVTYNEQFF. V gene TRBV7-9 combines with J gene TRBJ2-1, with D possibly being TRBD2 (5 bases). Germline loops: CDR1 SEHNR, CDR2 FQNEAQ (reference sequence). V lost 1 base, J lost 2 bases, and 12 bases lay in between. The CDR3 extends over 16 amino acids.

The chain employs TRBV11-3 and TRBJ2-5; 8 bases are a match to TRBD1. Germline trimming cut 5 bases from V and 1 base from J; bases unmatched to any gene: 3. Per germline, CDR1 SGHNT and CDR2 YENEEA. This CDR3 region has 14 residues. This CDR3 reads CASSLDRAQETQYF. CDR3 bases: TGTGCCAGCAGCCTGGACAGGGCCCAAGAGACCCAGTACTTC. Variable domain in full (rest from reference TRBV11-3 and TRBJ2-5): EAGVVQSPRYKIIEKKQPVAFWCNPISGHNTLYWYLQNLGQGPELLIRYENEEAVDDSQLPKDRFSAERLKGVDSTLKIQPAELGDSAVYLCASSLDRAQETQYFGPGTRLLVL.

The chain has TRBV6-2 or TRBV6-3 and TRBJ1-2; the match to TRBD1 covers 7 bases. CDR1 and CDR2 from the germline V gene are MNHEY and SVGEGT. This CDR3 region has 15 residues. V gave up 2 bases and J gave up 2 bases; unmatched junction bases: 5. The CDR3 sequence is CASSYRDRPNYGYTF. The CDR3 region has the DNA TGTGCCAGCAGTTACCGGGACAGACCGAACTATGGCTACACCTTC.

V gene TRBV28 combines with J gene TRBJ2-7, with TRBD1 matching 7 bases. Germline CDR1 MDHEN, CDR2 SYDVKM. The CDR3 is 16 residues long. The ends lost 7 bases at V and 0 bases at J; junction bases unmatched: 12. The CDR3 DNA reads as TGTGCCAGCACCACTACGTTCTGGGACAGCTCCTACGAGCAGTACTTC. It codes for CASTTTFWDSSYEQYF. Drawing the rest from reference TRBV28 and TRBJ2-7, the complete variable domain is DVKVTQSSRYLVKRTGEKVFLECVQDMDHENMFWYRQDPGLGLRLIYFSYDVKMKEKGDIPEGYSVSREKKERFSLILESASTNQTSMYLCASTTTFWDSSYEQYFGPGTRLTVT.

Here the CDR3 reads CASSGQGTTNEKLFF. The CDR3 nucleotides are TGTGCCAGCTCAGGGCAGGGAACAACTAATGAAAAACTGTTTTTT. This sequence joins TRBV18 and TRBJ1-4, with a possible D match to TRBD1 (5 bases). Trimming pared 5 bases from V and 0 bases from J, leaving 10 bases between. CDR3 length: 15 residues. CDR1 is KGHSH and CDR2 is LQKENI in the germline V gene. The full variable domain, its missing parts supplied by reference TRBV18 and TRBJ1-4, is NAGVMQNPRHLVRRRGQEARLRCSPMKGHSHVYWYRQLPEEGLKFMVYLQKENIIDESGMPKERFSAEFPKEGPSILRIQQVVRGDSAAYFCASSGQGTTNEKLFFGSGTQLSVL.

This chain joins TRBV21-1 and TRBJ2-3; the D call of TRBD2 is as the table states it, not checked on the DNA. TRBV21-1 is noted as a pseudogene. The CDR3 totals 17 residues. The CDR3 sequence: CASSRGLAGGRWCPQYF. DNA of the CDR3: TGTGCCAGCAGCAGGGGACTAGCGGGAGGGAGGTGGTGTCCGCAGTATTTT.

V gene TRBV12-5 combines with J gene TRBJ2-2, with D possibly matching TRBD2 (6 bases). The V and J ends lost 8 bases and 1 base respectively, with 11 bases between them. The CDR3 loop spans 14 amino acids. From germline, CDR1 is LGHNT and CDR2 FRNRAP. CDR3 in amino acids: CASMWGENTGELFF. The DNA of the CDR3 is TGTGCTAGTATGTGGGGGGAGAACACCGGGGAGCTGTTTTTT.

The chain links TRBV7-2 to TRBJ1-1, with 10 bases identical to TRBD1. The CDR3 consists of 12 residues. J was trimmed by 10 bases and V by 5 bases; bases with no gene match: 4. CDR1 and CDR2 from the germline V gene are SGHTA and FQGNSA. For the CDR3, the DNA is TGTGCCAGCAGCCGGGACAGGGGTGCAGCTTTCTTT. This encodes CASSRDRGAAFF.

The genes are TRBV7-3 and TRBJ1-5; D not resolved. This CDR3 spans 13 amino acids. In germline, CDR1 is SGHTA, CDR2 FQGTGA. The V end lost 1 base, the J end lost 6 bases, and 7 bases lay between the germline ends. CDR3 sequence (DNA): TGTGCCAGCAGCTTAAGTCCTTTTCAGCCCCAGCATTTT. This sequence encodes CASSLSPFQPQHF.

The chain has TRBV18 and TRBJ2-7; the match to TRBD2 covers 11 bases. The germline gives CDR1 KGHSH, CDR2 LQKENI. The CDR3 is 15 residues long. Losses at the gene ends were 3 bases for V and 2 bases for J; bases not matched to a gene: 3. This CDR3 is CASSPTSGVTYEQYF. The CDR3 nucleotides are TGTGCCAGCTCACCGACTAGCGGGGTCACCTACGAGCAGTACTTC.

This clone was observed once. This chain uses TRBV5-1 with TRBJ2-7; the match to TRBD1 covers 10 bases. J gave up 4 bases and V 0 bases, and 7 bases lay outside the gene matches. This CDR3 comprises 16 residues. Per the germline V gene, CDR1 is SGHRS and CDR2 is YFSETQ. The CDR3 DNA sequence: TGCGCCAGCAGCTTGGAATTGGGGACAGGGGCTTACGAGCAGTACTTC. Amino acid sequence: CASSLELGTGAYEQYF.

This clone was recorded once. The CDR3 region is CASSQGGGTAGELFF. In nucleotides, the CDR3 is TGTGCCAGCAGCCAAGGAGGCGGGACCGCCGGGGAGCTGTTTTTT. The chain employs TRBV3-1 (or the pseudogene TRBV3-2) and TRBJ2-2; maybe TRBD2 (6 bases). Looked up from germline, CDR1 is LGHDT and CDR2 is YNNKEL (reference sequence). CDR3 length: 15 residues. V gave up 1 base and J gave up 6 bases, with 12 bases separating them.

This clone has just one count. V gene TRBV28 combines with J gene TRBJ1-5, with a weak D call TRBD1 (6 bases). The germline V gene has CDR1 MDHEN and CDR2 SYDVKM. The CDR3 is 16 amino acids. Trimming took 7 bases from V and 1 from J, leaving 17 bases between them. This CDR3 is CASIPPQGYSNQPQHF. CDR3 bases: TGTGCCAGCATTCCACCCCAGGGGTACAGCAATCAGCCCCAGCATTTT.

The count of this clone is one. CDR3 sequence reads: CSVGGLSREQYF. The CDR3 DNA sequence: TGCAGCGTCGGGGGACTCTCTCGCGAGCAGTACTTC. This chain joins TRBV29-1 and TRBJ2-7; D may be TRBD2 (6 bases). In germline, CDR1 is SQVTM, CDR2 ANQGSEA. Trimming removed 6 bases from V and 6 bases from J, with 15 bases in between. This CDR3 spans 12 amino acids.

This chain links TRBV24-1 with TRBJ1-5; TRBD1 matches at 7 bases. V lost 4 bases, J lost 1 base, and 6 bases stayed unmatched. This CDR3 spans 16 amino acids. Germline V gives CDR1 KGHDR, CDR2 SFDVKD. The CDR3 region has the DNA TGTGCCACCAGTGACGCCGCGACAGGGAGCAATCAGCCCCAGCATTTT. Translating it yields CATSDAATGSNQPQHF.

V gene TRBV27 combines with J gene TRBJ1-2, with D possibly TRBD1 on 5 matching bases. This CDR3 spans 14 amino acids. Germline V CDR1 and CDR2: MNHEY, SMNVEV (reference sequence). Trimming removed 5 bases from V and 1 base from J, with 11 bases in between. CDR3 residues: CASSGQGINYGYTF. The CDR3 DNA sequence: TGTGCCAGCAGTGGGCAGGGAATTAACTATGGCTACACCTTC.

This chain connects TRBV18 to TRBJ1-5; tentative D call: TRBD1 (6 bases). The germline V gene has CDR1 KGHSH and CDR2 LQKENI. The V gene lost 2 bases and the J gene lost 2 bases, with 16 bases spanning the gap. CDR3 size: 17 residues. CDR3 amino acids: CASSPFLGGGGNQPQHF. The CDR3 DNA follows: TGTGCCAGCTCACCATTTCTGGGAGGGGGTGGCAATCAGCCCCAGCATTTT.

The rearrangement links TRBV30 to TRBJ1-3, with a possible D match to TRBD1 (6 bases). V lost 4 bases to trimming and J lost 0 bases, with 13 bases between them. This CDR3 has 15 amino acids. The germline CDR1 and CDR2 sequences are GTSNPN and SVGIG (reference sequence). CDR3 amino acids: CAWNRGTNSGNTIYF. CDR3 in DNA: TGTGCCTGGAATAGGGGGACAAACTCTGGAAACACCATATATTTT.

CDR3 bases: TGTGCCAGCAGCTCACCCCCCGGGACAGGGCTTAGAACAGATACGCAGTATTTT. It yields the protein CASSSPPGTGLRTDTQYF. The chain couples TRBV7-2 to TRBJ2-3; 9 positions match TRBD1. Germline V CDR1 and CDR2: SGHTA, FQGNSA. This CDR3 spans 18 amino acids. V was pared by 4 bases and J by 3 bases, with 14 bases of the junction left unmatched. The whole variable domain, filled in from reference TRBV7-2 and TRBJ2-3, reads GAGVSQSPSNKVTEKGKDVELRCDPISGHTALYWYRQSLGQGLEFLIYFQGNSAPDKSGLPSDRFSAERTGGSVSTLTIQRTQQEDSAVYLCASSSPPGTGLRTDTQYFGPGTRLTVL.